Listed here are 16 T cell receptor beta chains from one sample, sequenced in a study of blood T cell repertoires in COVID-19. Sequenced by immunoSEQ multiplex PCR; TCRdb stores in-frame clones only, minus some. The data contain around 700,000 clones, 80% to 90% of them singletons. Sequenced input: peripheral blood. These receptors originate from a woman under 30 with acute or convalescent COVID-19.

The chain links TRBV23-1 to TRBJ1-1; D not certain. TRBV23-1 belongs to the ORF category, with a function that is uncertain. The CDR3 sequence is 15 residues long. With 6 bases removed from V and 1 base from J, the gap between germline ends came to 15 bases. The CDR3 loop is CASSRFGQENTEAFF. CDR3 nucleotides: TGCGCCAGCAGCCGCTTTGGGCAGGAGAACACTGAAGCTTTCTTT.

As DNA, the CDR3 is TGTGCCAGCAGTACCGCCCCAGGGGTTTCTTCTGGCTACACCTTC. It translates to CASSTAPGVSSGYTF. The chain has TRBV6-5 and TRBJ1-2; TRBD1 is a possible D gene (6 bases). From germline, CDR1 is MNHEY and CDR2 SVGAGI. This CDR3 comprises 15 residues. Trimming shortened V by 5 bases and J by 7 bases, and 20 bases separated the two germline ends.

CDR3: CASSPRATGYRTGELFF. The CDR3 DNA reads TGTGCCAGCTCACCACGGGCGACAGGTTATCGGACCGGGGAGCTGTTTTTT. The chain couples TRBV18 to TRBJ2-2; TRBD1 is a possible D gene (6 bases). The CDR3 is 17 residues long. Trimming cost V 1 base and J 5 bases, with 17 bases left between them. Per the germline V gene, CDR1 is KGHSH and CDR2 is LQKENI.

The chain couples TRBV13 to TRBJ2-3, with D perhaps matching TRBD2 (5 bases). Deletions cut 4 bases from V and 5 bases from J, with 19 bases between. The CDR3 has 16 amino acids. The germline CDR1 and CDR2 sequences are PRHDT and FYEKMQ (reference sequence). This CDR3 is CASSSRRCLEKDTQYF. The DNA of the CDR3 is TGTGCCAGCAGCTCCCGGAGGTGTTTGGAAAAAGATACGCAGTATTTT.

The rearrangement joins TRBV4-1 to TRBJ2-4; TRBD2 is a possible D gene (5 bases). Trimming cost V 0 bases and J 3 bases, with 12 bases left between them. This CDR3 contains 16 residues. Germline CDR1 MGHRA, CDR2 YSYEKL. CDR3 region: CASSQDSGGGKNIQYF. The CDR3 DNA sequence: TGCGCCAGCAGCCAAGATTCTGGTGGAGGCAAAAACATTCAGTACTTC.

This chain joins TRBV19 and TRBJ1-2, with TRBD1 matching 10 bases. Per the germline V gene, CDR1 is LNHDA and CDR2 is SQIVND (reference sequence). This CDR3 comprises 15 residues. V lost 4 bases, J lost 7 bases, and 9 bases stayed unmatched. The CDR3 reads CASSTTGTGVPGYTF. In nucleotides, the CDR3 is TGTGCCAGTAGTACGACCGGGACAGGGGTTCCTGGCTACACCTTC.

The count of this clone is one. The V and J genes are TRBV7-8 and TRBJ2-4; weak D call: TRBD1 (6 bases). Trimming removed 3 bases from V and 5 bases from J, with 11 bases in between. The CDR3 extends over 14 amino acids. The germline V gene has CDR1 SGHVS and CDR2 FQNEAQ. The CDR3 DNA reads TGTGCCAGCAGCTTGTTGGGACAACAAAACATTCAGTACTTC. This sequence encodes CASSLLGQQNIQYF. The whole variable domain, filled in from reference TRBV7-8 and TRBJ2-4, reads GAGVSQSPRYKVAKRGQDVALRCDPISGHVSLFWYQQALGQGPEFLTYFQNEAQLDKSGLPSDRFFAERPEGSVSTLKIQRTQQEDSAVYLCASSLLGQQNIQYFGAGTRLSVL.

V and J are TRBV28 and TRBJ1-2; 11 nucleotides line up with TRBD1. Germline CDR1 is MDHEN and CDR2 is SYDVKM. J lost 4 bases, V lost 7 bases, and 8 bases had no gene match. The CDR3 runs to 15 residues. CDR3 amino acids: CASKPPGTGGYGYTF. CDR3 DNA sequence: TGTGCCAGCAAACCCCCCGGGACAGGGGGCTATGGCTACACCTTC.

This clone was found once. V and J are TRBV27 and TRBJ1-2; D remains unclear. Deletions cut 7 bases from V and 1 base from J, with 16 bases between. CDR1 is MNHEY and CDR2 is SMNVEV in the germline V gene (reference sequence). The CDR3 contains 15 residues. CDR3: CASTTVGGLNYGYTF. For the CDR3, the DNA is TGTGCCAGCACCACCGTAGGAGGACTTAACTATGGCTACACCTTC.

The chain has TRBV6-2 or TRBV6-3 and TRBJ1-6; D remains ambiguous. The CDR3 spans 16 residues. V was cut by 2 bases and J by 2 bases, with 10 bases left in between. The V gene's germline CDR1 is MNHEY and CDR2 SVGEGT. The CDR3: CASSYPSVAYNSPLHF. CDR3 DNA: TGTGCCAGCAGTTACCCCTCGGTCGCCTATAATTCACCCCTCCACTTT.

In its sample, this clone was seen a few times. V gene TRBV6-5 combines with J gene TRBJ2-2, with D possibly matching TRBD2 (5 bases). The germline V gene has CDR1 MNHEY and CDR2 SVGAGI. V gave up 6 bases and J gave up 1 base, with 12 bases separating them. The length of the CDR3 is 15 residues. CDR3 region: CASSHGVGNTGELFF. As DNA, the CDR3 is TGTGCCAGCAGCCACGGGGTTGGGAACACCGGGGAGCTGTTTTTT.

CDR3 DNA sequence: TGCGCCAGCAGCTTCTTACCCGGGACTAGCGGGGCTTACGAGCAGTACTTC. Translation: CASSFLPGTSGAYEQYF. V usage is TRBV5-1 and J usage is TRBJ2-7; 13 nucleotides match TRBD2. Germline assignment: CDR1 SGHRS and CDR2 YFSETQ. This CDR3 spans 17 amino acids. Trimming at V came to 2 bases and at J to 4 bases, leaving 9 bases not matched to a gene.

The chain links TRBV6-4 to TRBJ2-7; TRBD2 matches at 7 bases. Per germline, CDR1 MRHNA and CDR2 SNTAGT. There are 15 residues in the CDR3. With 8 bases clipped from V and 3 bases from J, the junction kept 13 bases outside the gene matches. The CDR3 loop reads CASGTGLPNDYEQYF. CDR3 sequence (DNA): TGTGCCAGCGGAACGGGACTACCAAACGACTACGAGCAGTACTTC.

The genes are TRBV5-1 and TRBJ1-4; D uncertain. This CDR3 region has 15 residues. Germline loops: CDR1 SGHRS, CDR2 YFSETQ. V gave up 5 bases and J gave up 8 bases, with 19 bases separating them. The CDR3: CASRPSGPREEKLFF. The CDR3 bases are TGCGCCAGCAGGCCCTCCGGGCCGAGGGAGGAAAAACTGTTTTTT. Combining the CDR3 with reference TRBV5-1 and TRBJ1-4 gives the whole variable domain KAGVTQTPRYLIKTRGQQVTLSCSPISGHRSVSWYQQTPGQGLQFLFEYFSETQRNKGNFPGRFSGRQFSNSRSEMNVSTLELGDSALYLCASRPSGPREEKLFFGSGTQLSVL.

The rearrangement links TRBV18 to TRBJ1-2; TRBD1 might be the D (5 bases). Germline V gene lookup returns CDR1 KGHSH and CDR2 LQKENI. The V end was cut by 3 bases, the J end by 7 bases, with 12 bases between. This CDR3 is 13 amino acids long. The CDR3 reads CASSPRGVGGYTF. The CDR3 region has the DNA TGTGCCAGCTCACCTCGGGGGGTTGGTGGCTACACCTTC.

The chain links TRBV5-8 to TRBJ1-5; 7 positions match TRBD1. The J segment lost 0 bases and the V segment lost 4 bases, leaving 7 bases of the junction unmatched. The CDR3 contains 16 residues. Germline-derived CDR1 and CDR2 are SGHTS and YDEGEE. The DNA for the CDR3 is TGTGCCAGCAGCGTCGGGACAGCCTATAGCAATCAGCCCCAGCATTTT. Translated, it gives CASSVGTAYSNQPQHF.